This passage covers 5 T cell receptor beta chains from one sample sequenced in a study of blood T cell repertoires in COVID-19. The method was immunoSEQ multiplex PCR; TCRdb's version includes in-frame clones alone and lacks a portion of them. This table has 200,000 to 300,000 clones, about 91% appearing once. The specimen was peripheral blood. These receptors were taken from a woman in her twenties or thirties with COVID-19, enrolled during active disease.

V gene TRBV11-2 combines with J gene TRBJ1-2; 7 nucleotides line up with TRBD1. The trim removed 4 bases at V and 7 bases at J, leaving 12 bases unmatched. The germline CDR1 and CDR2 sequences are SGHAT and FQNNGV. The CDR3 is made up of 15 amino acids. In DNA form, the CDR3 reads TGTGCCAGCAGCTCTCCGACAGGGCTGATGCGTGGCTACACCTTC. This codes for CASSSPTGLMRGYTF.

The chain has TRBV7-9 and TRBJ2-5; D is ambiguous. The germline CDR1 and CDR2 sequences are SEHNR and FQNEAQ (reference sequence). Trimming took 5 bases from V and 2 from J, leaving 15 bases between them. This CDR3 comprises 15 residues. This CDR3 reads CASSRPAREQETQYF. The CDR3 nucleotides read TGTGCCAGCAGCCGCCCCGCCCGAGAACAAGAGACCCAGTACTTC.

The CDR3 region is CASSFLAGQETQYF. The CDR3, as DNA: TGTGCCAGCAGTTTCCTAGCGGGGCAAGAGACCCAGTACTTC. The chain has TRBV28 and TRBJ2-5, with 9 bases fitting TRBD2. The germline gives CDR1 MDHEN, CDR2 SYDVKM. The trim removed 3 bases at V and 2 bases at J, leaving 1 base unmatched. The CDR3 is made up of 14 amino acids. The whole variable domain, filled in from reference TRBV28 and TRBJ2-5, reads DVKVTQSSRYLVKRTGEKVFLECVQDMDHENMFWYRQDPGLGLRLIYFSYDVKMKEKGDIPEGYSVSREKKERFSLILESASTNQTSMYLCASSFLAGQETQYFGPGTRLLVL.

The CDR3 DNA reads TGTGCCAGCAGCCAGGGGACAGGGGGCGAGCAGTACGTC. Its translation: CASSQGTGGEQYV. This chain links TRBV3-1 (or the pseudogene TRBV3-2) with TRBJ2-7; TRBD1 aligns across 11 bases. This CDR3 is built from 13 residues. Per germline, CDR1 LGHDT and CDR2 YNNKEL (reference sequence). Trimming removed 3 bases from V and 6 bases from J; junction bases left unmatched: 1.

The chain has TRBV6-2 or TRBV6-3 and TRBJ2-7; TRBD2 aligns across 11 bases. The CDR3 is made up of 16 amino acids. Germline assignment: CDR1 MNHEY and CDR2 SVGEGT. The V gene end was trimmed by 3 bases and the J gene end by 1 base; junction bases not matched to a gene: 5. CDR3 region: CASSYSGTSGSYEQYV. The CDR3, as DNA: TGTGCCAGCAGTTATTCCGGGACTAGCGGTTCCTACGAGCAGTACGTC.